The 32 T cell receptor beta chains below all came from one sample that was sequenced in a study of blood T cell repertoires in COVID-19. Repertoires were generated with immunoSEQ multiplex PCR, while TCRdb's copy carries only in-frame clones and drops some. The table has under 400,000 clones, 88% seen once; the top ten hold approximately 1.6%. The source material was peripheral blood. The receptor source for this set is a woman aged 30 to 39 with COVID-19, enrolled during active disease.

V and J are TRBV6-5 and TRBJ1-1; tentatively, D is TRBD1 (6 bases). Germline-derived CDR1 and CDR2 are MNHEY and SVGAGI. V lost 6 bases, J lost 1 base, and 15 bases lay in between. The CDR3 extends over 15 amino acids. The CDR3 is CASRLLPQGNTEAFF. CDR3 in DNA: TGTGCCAGCAGATTACTCCCACAGGGGAACACTGAAGCTTTCTTT.

The CDR3, as DNA: TGTGCCAGCAGTATAACAGGGGATTACGGCTACACCTTC. This codes for CASSITGDYGYTF. The V gene is TRBV28, the J gene TRBJ1-2, with TRBD1 identical over 7 bases. CDR3 length: 13 amino acids. Germline V gene lookup returns CDR1 MDHEN and CDR2 SYDVKM. The V gene end was trimmed by 5 bases and the J gene end by 8 bases; junction bases not matched to a gene: 8.

The V gene is TRBV4-3, the J gene TRBJ2-1; possibly TRBD2 for D (6 bases). The germline CDR1 and CDR2 sequences are LGHNA and YSLEER. The CDR3 length is 15 residues. Trimming stripped 0 bases from V and 9 bases from J, with 15 bases between. CDR3 protein: CASSQDGGGVGEQFF. DNA for the CDR3: TGCGCCAGCAGCCAAGATGGAGGAGGGGTTGGTGAGCAGTTCTTC.

V and J are TRBV2 and TRBJ2-1, with 9 bases that match TRBD1. The CDR3 covers 15 residues. In germline, CDR1 is SNHLY, CDR2 FYNNEI. The V segment lost 6 bases and the J segment 9 bases; nucleotides outside the gene matches: 12. CDR3 sequence reads: CASRATGGNLGEQFF. For the CDR3, the DNA is TGTGCCAGCAGAGCGACAGGGGGTAATTTGGGTGAGCAGTTCTTC. Full variable domain (outside the CDR3, taken from reference TRBV2 and TRBJ2-1): EPEVTQTPSHQVTQMGQEVILRCVPISNHLYFYWYRQILGQKVEFLVSFYNNEISEKSEIFDDQFSVERPDGSNFTLKIRSTKLEDSAMYFCASRATGGNLGEQFFGPGTRLTVL.

The chain has TRBV24-1 and TRBJ1-2; D remains ambiguous. The CDR3 has 13 residues. V lost 3 bases, J lost 7 bases, and 11 bases lay in between. Germline V gene sequence: CDR1 KGHDR, CDR2 SFDVKD. The CDR3, as DNA: TGTGCCACCAGTGATCCCGCTGTGAGTGGCTACACCTTC. The encoded protein is CATSDPAVSGYTF.

The genes are TRBV29-1 and TRBJ2-5; 12 positions match TRBD2. Looked up from germline, CDR1 is SQVTM and CDR2 is ANQGSEA. V dropped 6 bases and J dropped 2; count of bases not matched to a gene: 4. The CDR3 is made up of 14 amino acids. The chain's CDR3 is CSVSSGGGQETQYF. The CDR3 bases are TGCAGCGTATCTAGCGGGGGGGGGCAAGAGACCCAGTACTTC.

The chain joins TRBV18 to TRBJ2-3; the match to TRBD2 covers 9 bases. V lost 5 bases to trimming and J lost 2 bases; unmatched junction nucleotides: 8. The length of the CDR3 is 16 residues. Looked up from germline, CDR1 is KGHSH and CDR2 is LQKENI. The CDR3 nucleotides are TGTGCCAGCTCAAAGGTGGCTAGCGGGGTCACAGATACGCAGTATTTT. Translation gives CASSKVASGVTDTQYF.

V is TRBV29-1 and J is TRBJ2-7; 8 bases fit TRBD1. The CDR3 runs 12 residues. The germline gives CDR1 SQVTM, CDR2 ANQGSEA. The V segment lost 4 bases and the J segment 5 bases; nucleotides outside the gene matches: 4. The CDR3 region is CSVVGQGHEQYV. The CDR3 coding sequence is TGCAGCGTTGTCGGACAGGGCCACGAGCAGTACGTC.

The chain combines TRBV29-1 with TRBJ2-5; D gene unclear. This CDR3 region has 14 residues. The V and J ends lost 2 bases and 3 bases respectively, with 13 bases between them. CDR1 is SQVTM and CDR2 is ANQGSEA in the germline V gene. CDR3 in amino acids: CSVEHFGGKETQYF. CDR3 DNA sequence: TGCAGCGTTGAACACTTCGGCGGCAAAGAGACCCAGTACTTC.

V and J are TRBV7-2 and TRBJ2-1; 14 positions agree with TRBD2. The CDR3 spans 20 residues. V was clipped by 0 bases and J by 3 bases; unmatched bases: 10. Germline V gene lookup returns CDR1 SGHTA and CDR2 FQGNSA. Here the CDR3 reads CASSLARFGLAGGFYNEQFF. CDR3 coding DNA: TGTGCCAGCAGCTTAGCGCGGTTCGGACTAGCGGGGGGATTCTACAATGAGCAGTTCTTC.

V usage is TRBV27 and J usage is TRBJ1-2; D unresolved. The CDR3 is 13 amino acids. Deletions cut 3 bases from V and 7 bases from J, with 12 bases between. CDR1 MNHEY and CDR2 SMNVEV come from the germline V gene (reference sequence). CDR3 loop: CASSFSGLAGYTF. CDR3 DNA: TGTGCCAGCAGTTTTTCAGGACTCGCTGGCTACACCTTC.

V and J are TRBV4-1 and TRBJ2-3; TRBD2 agrees at 7 bases. This CDR3 is 18 amino acids long. CDR1 MGHRA and CDR2 YSYEKL come from the germline V gene. Trimming removed 2 bases from V and 4 bases from J; junction bases left unmatched: 15. CDR3 coding DNA: TGCGCCAGCAGCCAAAGCCTCCGACTAGCCGGATCCGCAGATACGCAGTATTTT. As protein: CASSQSLRLAGSADTQYF.

This chain links TRBV7-9 with TRBJ1-1; 9 nucleotides match TRBD1. CDR3 length: 15 residues. The germline CDR1 and CDR2 sequences are SEHNR and FQNEAQ (reference sequence). V was clipped by 4 bases and J by 2 bases; unmatched bases: 5. The CDR3 DNA reads as TGTGCCAGCAGCTGGAGGGGACAGGGAAACACTGAAGCTTTCTTT. Amino acid sequence: CASSWRGQGNTEAFF.

The chain uses TRBV2 and TRBJ1-1; D is unclear. The CDR3 runs 11 residues. Germline CDR1 reads SNHLY; CDR2 reads FYNNEI. Trimming pared 9 bases from V and 5 bases from J, leaving 10 bases between. In DNA form, the CDR3 reads TGTGCCAGTGAGGGTCGGACTGAAGCTTTCTTT. Protein product: CASEGRTEAFF.

The chain carries TRBV7-9 and TRBJ2-7; tentative D call: TRBD2 (5 bases). The CDR3 extends over 13 amino acids. CDR1 and CDR2 from the germline V gene are SEHNR and FQNEAQ (reference sequence). V lost 6 bases, J lost 2 bases, and 11 bases lay in between. CDR3 bases: TGTGCCAGCAGTCCCTCCGGGACCTACGAGCAGTACTTC. Translation: CASSPSGTYEQYF.

The CDR3 spells CASSRGGDYYEQYF. The CDR3 DNA sequence: TGCGCCAGCTCCAGGGGAGGGGATTACTACGAGCAGTACTTC. The chain combines TRBV5-1 with TRBJ2-7; D possibly corresponds to TRBD2 (7 bases). The V end lost 7 bases, the J end lost 3 bases, and 17 bases lay between the germline ends. In germline, CDR1 is SGHRS, CDR2 YFSETQ. This CDR3 is 14 amino acids long.

In its sample, this clone was seen once. This rearrangement joins TRBV3-1 (or the pseudogene TRBV3-2) to TRBJ2-5; D is possibly TRBD2 (5 bases). The CDR3 consists of 14 residues. Looked up from germline, CDR1 is LGHDT and CDR2 is YNNKEL (reference sequence). Between the trimmed V and J ends, which lost 5 bases and 13 bases, there was a span of 23 bases. The CDR3 region is CASSDQLAPVQLYF. CDR3 sequence (DNA): TGTGCCAGCAGCGATCAATTAGCGCCGGTTCAACTGTACTTC.

The chain is built from TRBV6-5 and TRBJ1-2; 9 bases line up with TRBD1. V shed 7 bases and J 5 bases; nucleotides not matched to a gene: 2. Germline V gene data show CDR1 as MNHEY and CDR2 as SVGAGI. The CDR3 loop spans 12 amino acids. The CDR3 is CASIGTGYGYTF. The CDR3 DNA sequence: TGTGCCAGCATCGGGACAGGGTATGGCTACACCTTC.

V is TRBV6-5 and J is TRBJ1-5; 7 nucleotides match TRBD1. The CDR3 totals 15 residues. V lost 5 bases to trimming and J lost 2 bases; unmatched junction nucleotides: 6. The germline V gene has CDR1 MNHEY and CDR2 SVGAGI. In DNA, the CDR3 is TGTGCCAGCAGTCAAACCGGGACAGGCAATCAGCCCCAGCATTTT. It translates to CASSQTGTGNQPQHF.

The rearrangement links TRBV28 to TRBJ1-2, with no clear D. Germline V gene sequence: CDR1 MDHEN, CDR2 SYDVKM. CDR3 length: 12 residues. V was trimmed by 6 bases and J by 4 bases, leaving 9 bases between them. CDR3: CASSPLGYGYTF. CDR3 sequence (DNA): TGTGCCAGCAGCCCCCTCGGCTATGGCTACACCTTC.

To note about this clone: The identical CDR3 is also encoded by other nucleotide sequences in the sample. The V gene is TRBV18, the J gene TRBJ1-6; maybe TRBD1 (6 bases). The V end lost 2 bases, the J end lost 7 bases, and 6 bases lay between the germline ends. This CDR3 comprises 13 residues. Germline CDR1 reads KGHSH; CDR2 reads LQKENI. CDR3 sequence reads: CASSPDRNSPLHF. CDR3 coding DNA: TGTGCCAGCTCACCAGACAGGAATTCACCCCTCCACTTT. Full variable domain (outside the CDR3, taken from reference TRBV18 and TRBJ1-6): NAGVMQNPRHLVRRRGQEARLRCSPMKGHSHVYWYRQLPEEGLKFMVYLQKENIIDESGMPKERFSAEFPKEGPSILRIQQVVRGDSAAYFCASSPDRNSPLHFGNGTRLTVT.

The V call is TRBV13, the J call TRBJ2-3; TRBD1 matches 8 bases. Germline trimming cut 4 bases from V and 2 bases from J; bases unmatched to any gene: 14. Germline loops: CDR1 PRHDT, CDR2 FYEKMQ (reference sequence). The CDR3 runs 18 residues. The CDR3 bases are TGTGCCAGCAGCTCCCTCCTAGACAGGGGACGAATCACAGATACGCAGTATTTT. Translation gives CASSSLLDRGRITDTQYF.

J is TRBJ2-2 and V is TRBV4-2; TRBD2 is a possible D gene (5 bases). Germline V gene lookup returns CDR1 LGHNA and CDR2 YNFKEQ. This CDR3 has 17 residues. Trimming took off 1 base at V and 0 bases at J, with 12 bases between the two ends. Written as DNA, the CDR3 is TGTGCCAGCAGCCAAGGAGCCGGGAACCCGAACACCGGGGAGCTGTTTTTT. It is translated as CASSQGAGNPNTGELFF.

The chain combines TRBV7-2 with TRBJ2-3; 9 positions agree with TRBD2. The V segment lost 4 bases and the J segment 1 base; nucleotides outside the gene matches: 3. The germline V gene has CDR1 SGHTA and CDR2 FQGNSA. CDR3 length: 15 amino acids. CDR3 protein: CASSSLAGGTDTQYF. The DNA of the CDR3 is TGTGCCAGCAGCTCCTTAGCGGGAGGCACAGATACGCAGTATTTT.

This clone showed up just a few times. This rearrangement joins TRBV30 to TRBJ1-1, with 7 positions matching TRBD1. Trimming at V came to 8 bases and at J to 1 base, leaving 1 base not matched to a gene. Germline CDR1 GTSNPN, CDR2 SVGIG (reference sequence). CDR3 length: 11 amino acids. Here the CDR3 DNA reads TGTGCCAGACAGGGGAACACTGAAGCTTTCTTT. The encoded protein is CARQGNTEAFF. Based on the CDR3 plus reference TRBV30 and TRBJ1-1, the full variable domain is SQTIHQWPATLVQPVGSPLSLECTVEGTSNPNLYWYRQAAGRGLQLLFYSVGIGQISSEVPQNLSASRPQDRQFILSSKKLLLSDSGFYLCARQGNTEAFFGQGTRLTVV.

The chain recombines TRBV28 with TRBJ1-6, with 12 bases lining up with TRBD1. Trimming at V came to 5 bases and at J to 7 bases, leaving 9 bases not matched to a gene. The CDR3 spans 17 residues. Germline CDR1 and CDR2: MDHEN and SYDVKM. The CDR3 is CASSQPGQGARNSPLHF. The CDR3 bases are TGTGCCAGCAGTCAACCGGGACAGGGGGCGAGAAATTCACCCCTCCACTTT.

The chain employs TRBV5-3 and TRBJ1-3; D is perhaps TRBD1 (5 bases). TRBV5-3 carries the ORF label, with uncertain function. The V end was cut by 1 base, the J end by 0 bases, with 14 bases between. This CDR3 region has 17 residues. Here the CDR3 DNA reads TGTGCCAGAAGCTTGAATATGAGGACAAGCTCTGGAAACACCATATATTTT. Amino acid sequence: CARSLNMRTSSGNTIYF.

The chain has TRBV5-4 and TRBJ1-4, with no clear D. V lost 4 bases to trimming and J lost 8 bases, with 21 bases between them. CDR1 is SGHNT, CDR2 YYREEE, per germline (reference sequence). This CDR3 region has 16 residues. The CDR3 region is CASSPNPAGNREKLFF. CDR3 nucleotides: TGTGCCAGCAGCCCAAACCCTGCGGGGAACCGGGAAAAACTGTTTTTT.

In nucleotides, the CDR3 is TGCGCCATCGAGCCCCCCTCTAGTAGCGGGGAAAACACCATATATTTT. It encodes CAIEPPSSSGENTIYF. The rearrangement joins TRBV5-1 to TRBJ1-3; D is undetermined. The V gene's germline CDR1 is SGHRS and CDR2 YFSETQ. CDR3 size: 16 residues. The V end was cut by 9 bases, the J end by 6 bases, with 25 bases between.

This chain uses TRBV2 with TRBJ2-3; 9 bases align to TRBD1. Germline V gene sequence: CDR1 SNHLY, CDR2 FYNNEI. This CDR3 is 15 amino acids long. Losses at the gene ends were 1 base for V and 3 bases for J; bases not matched to a gene: 2. CDR3 DNA: TGTGCCAGCAGTGAAGAACAGGGGGCTACAGATACGCAGTATTTT. This gives the protein CASSEEQGATDTQYF. Drawing the rest from reference TRBV2 and TRBJ2-3, the complete variable domain is EPEVTQTPSHQVTQMGQEVILRCVPISNHLYFYWYRQILGQKVEFLVSFYNNEISEKSEIFDDQFSVERPDGSNFTLKIRSTKLEDSAMYFCASSEEQGATDTQYFGPGTRLTVL.

V usage is TRBV19 and J usage is TRBJ1-1; perhaps TRBD1 as D (5 bases). This CDR3 is built from 13 residues. Deletions cut 7 bases from V and 1 base from J, with 10 bases between. Per germline, CDR1 LNHDA and CDR2 SQIVND (reference sequence). The CDR3 region is CASTPGGNTEAFF. The CDR3, as DNA: TGTGCCAGTACCCCCGGGGGGAACACTGAAGCTTTCTTT.

This chain connects TRBV6-2 or TRBV6-3 to TRBJ2-7; D call uncertain. Germline V gene sequence: CDR1 MNHEY, CDR2 SVGEGT. V lost 0 bases and J lost 4, with 4 bases in between. The length of the CDR3 is 12 residues. The CDR3 DNA reads TGTGCCAGCAGTTACTCTCGGTACGAGCAGTACTTC. Translated: CASSYSRYEQYF.